The entry below gives a single T cell receptor (beta chain) sequence along with its context. Repertoires were generated with immunoSEQ multiplex PCR, while TCRdb's copy carries only in-frame clones and drops some. The repertoire includes approximately 40,000 clones, about nine tenths of them detected once, and 0.45% to 0.55% sits in the top ten. The data were taken from a study of T cell changes during pregnancy in multiple sclerosis. Germline assignment: CDR1 KGHSH and CDR2 LQKENI. The CDR3 is 16 residues long. The trim removed 2 bases at V and 2 bases at J, leaving 4 bases unmatched. The starting material was CD4+ T cells from peripheral blood mononuclear cells, obtained in the third trimester of pregnancy. The chain couples TRBV18 to TRBJ2-4; TRBD1 matches 9 bases. This clonotype was sampled from a female donor with multiple sclerosis, enrolled in a pregnancy study. CDR3 DNA sequence: TGTGCCAGCTCACCAAGGGACAGGGTGACCAAAAACATTCAGTACTTC. Translated, it gives CASSPRDRVTKNIQYF.